Listed below are T cell receptor beta chains from one sample, sequenced in a study of cytomegalovirus exposure and HLA in healthy donors. Measured with immunoSEQ multiplex PCR; TCRdb has only the in-frame clones, and not every one. The sample holds about 160,000 clones; about 65% are singletons and the top ten take roughly 3%. Material: PBMCs. The receptors here all came from a woman aged 25 to 45 in good health and CMV-seronegative. The CDR3 runs from the conserved cysteine through the conserved F or W. The order of the fields is V gene, clone size, J gene, D gene, CDR3 protein, CDR3 DNA. D genes are given only for firm matches. Not all rows give a size; the values are once, few, many and, for expanded clones, a class.

TRBV7-6	few	TRBJ2-1	NA	CASSFRSAGWNNEQFF	TGTGCCAGCAGCTTCCGGTCGGCAGGTTGGAACAATGAGCAGTTCTTC
TRBV19	NA	TRBJ2-3	TRBD2	CASSRTVTSGYSTDTQYF	TGTGCCAGTAGTAGGACAGTAACTAGCGGGTATAGCACAGATACGCAGTATTTT
TRBV7-8	NA	TRBJ2-7	NA	CASSSTGGSDEQYF	TGTGCCAGCAGCTCTACCGGGGGTTCGGACGAGCAGTACTTC
TRBV6-5	NA	TRBJ2-7	NA	CASSSPSDRVVYEQYF	TGTGCCAGCAGTTCACCATCGGACAGAGTAGTTTACGAGCAGTACTTC
TRBV5-1	NA	TRBJ2-3	NA	CATRQTGDTQYF	TGCGCCACAAGACAGACCGGAGATACGCAGTATTTT
TRBV30	once	TRBJ2-3	TRBD2	CAWSAGLAGVVADTQYF	TGTGCCTGGAGTGCTGGACTAGCGGGAGTGGTTGCAGATACGCAGTATTTT
TRBV5-1	NA	TRBJ2-5	TRBD2	CASSLGGGDSGIQETQYF	TGCGCCAGCAGCTTGGGGGGGGGCGATAGCGGGATCCAAGAGACCCAGTACTTC
TRBV4-3	NA	TRBJ1-2	TRBD1	CASSLGTGPYGYTF	TGCGCCAGCAGCCTCGGGACAGGGCCCTATGGCTACACCTTC
TRBV9	few	TRBJ2-7	NA	CASSVSPASAYEQYF	TGTGCCAGCAGCGTATCCCCGGCTAGCGCCTACGAGCAGTACTTC
TRBV5-1	NA	TRBJ1-2	TRBD1	CASSPPGQGTRRGYTF	TGCGCCAGCAGCCCGCCCGGACAGGGGACTCGTCGTGGCTACACCTTC